What follows describes a single T cell receptor (beta chain). Its antigen is as yet unknown. Input was roughly 550 ng to 6,004 ng of genomic DNA from tumor or blood. The data were taken from a study of T cells in tumors after PD-1 blockade. Study in general: Either cemiplimab 350 mg every 2 weeks or pembrolizumab 200 mg every 3 weeks was given. Some patients also took daily vismodegib 150 mg during anti-PD-1 treatment.

The method was immunoSEQ multiplex PCR; TCRdb's version includes in-frame clones alone and lacks a portion of them. The repertoire holds tens of thousands of clones, with 81% as singletons. Study findings and constraints: Blood contained about 38% of the tumor's TCR clonotypes.

The J segment lost 0 bases and the V segment lost 4 bases, leaving 6 bases of the junction unmatched. Germline V lookup: CDR1 SGHTA, CDR2 FQGNSA. The CDR3 is 16 residues long. The sequence was obtained from a human donor with basal cell carcinoma. Sequencing was performed on PBMCs, taken before anti-PD-1 treatment. The V and J genes are TRBV7-2 and TRBJ2-1, with 7 bases lining up with TRBD2. The CDR3 DNA reads TGTGCCAGCAGCTACAGTTGGGGGGGCTCCTACAATGAGCAGTTCTTC. The encoded protein is CASSYSWGGSYNEQFF.